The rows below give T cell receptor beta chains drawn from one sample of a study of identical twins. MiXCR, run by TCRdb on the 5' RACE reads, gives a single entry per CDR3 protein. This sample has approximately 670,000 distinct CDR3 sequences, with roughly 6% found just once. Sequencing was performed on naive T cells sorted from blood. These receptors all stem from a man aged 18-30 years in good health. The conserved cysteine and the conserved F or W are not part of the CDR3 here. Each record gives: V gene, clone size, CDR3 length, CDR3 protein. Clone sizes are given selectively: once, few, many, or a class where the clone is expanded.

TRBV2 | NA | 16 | ASRATSGRPLVYNEQF
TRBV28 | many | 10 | ASRPGVGEQY
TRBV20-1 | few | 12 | SAAGTKGYREQY
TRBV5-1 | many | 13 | ASSLVRGTQETQY
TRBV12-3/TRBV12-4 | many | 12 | ASSSAGAPYEQF
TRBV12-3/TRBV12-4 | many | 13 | ASSWVELSTDTQY
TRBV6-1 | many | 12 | ASSDGQGARGYT
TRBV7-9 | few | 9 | ASSQEEKLF
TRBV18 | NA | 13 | ASSRLAGGPGEQY
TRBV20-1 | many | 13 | SARAPGDYGLVLF
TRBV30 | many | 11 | AWSDRVNQPQH
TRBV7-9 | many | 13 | ASSRDRGSNEKLF
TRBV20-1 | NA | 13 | SARGEAGVGDTQY
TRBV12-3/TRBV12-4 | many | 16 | ASSLQGNPDSGANVLT
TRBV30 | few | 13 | AWSATGTRPSEQY
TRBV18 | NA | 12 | ASSEGRIAYGYT
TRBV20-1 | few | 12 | SARGDRGRETQY
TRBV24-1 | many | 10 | ATSDFPGEQF
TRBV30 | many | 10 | AWSVVGNTQY
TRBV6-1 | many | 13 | ASSGRDRGRDEQF
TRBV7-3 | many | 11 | ASSPRGTGELF
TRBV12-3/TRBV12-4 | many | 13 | ASSFASGDTDTQY
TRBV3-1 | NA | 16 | ASSPRAGARTGTDTQY
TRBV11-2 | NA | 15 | VSSLGHGGLANNEQF
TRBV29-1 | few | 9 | SVPGVHGYT
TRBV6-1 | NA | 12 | AGSDGGVDQPQH
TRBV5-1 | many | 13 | ASSSLTGNTGELF
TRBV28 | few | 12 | ASSPTGFSYEQY
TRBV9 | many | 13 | ASSFASGSYNEQF
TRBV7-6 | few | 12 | ASSLENRGHEQY
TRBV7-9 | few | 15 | ASRLPGHGTNTGELF
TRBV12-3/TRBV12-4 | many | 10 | ASSKIPEKLF
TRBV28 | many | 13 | ASSPPRGMGNIQY
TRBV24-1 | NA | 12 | ATSELRDDNEQF
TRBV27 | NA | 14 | ASRNRLAGGGDTQY
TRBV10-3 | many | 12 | ATQADTDTGELF
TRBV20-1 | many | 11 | SASRLTIGTQY
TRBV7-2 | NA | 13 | ASRRDRGTHGEQY
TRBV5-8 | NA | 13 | ATSTGLARYYEQY
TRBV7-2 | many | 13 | ASSLEDRGGQPQH
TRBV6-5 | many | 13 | ASSYSSGRVYEQY
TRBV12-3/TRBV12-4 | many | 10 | ASRHGDNEQF
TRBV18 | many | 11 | ASSPPRGEKLF
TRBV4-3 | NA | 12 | ASSQFRTRGAQY
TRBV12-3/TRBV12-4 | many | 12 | ASSLSAADYEQY
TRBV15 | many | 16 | ATSRDRQRPGEGNEQF
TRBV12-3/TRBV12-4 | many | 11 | ASSLLSGNEQF
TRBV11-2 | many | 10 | ASGRSYNEQF
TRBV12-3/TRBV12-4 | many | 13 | ASSPRQGPGDTQY
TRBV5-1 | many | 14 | ASSPRDTQMTSRLF
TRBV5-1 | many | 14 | ASSTGTSGSHNEQF
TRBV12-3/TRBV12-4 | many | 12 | ASSSPGSNEKLF
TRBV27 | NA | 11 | ASSAVTPGELF
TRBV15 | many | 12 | ATSRDGGTGELF
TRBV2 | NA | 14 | ASSDRRGGSNQPQH
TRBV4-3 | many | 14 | ASSQVPGHRSYEQY
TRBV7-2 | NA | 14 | ASSLIAGGPKDTQY
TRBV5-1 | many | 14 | ASSLGVEKLNNEQF
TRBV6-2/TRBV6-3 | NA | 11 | ASSYGREETQY
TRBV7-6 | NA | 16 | ASSQYTGLAGYTGELF